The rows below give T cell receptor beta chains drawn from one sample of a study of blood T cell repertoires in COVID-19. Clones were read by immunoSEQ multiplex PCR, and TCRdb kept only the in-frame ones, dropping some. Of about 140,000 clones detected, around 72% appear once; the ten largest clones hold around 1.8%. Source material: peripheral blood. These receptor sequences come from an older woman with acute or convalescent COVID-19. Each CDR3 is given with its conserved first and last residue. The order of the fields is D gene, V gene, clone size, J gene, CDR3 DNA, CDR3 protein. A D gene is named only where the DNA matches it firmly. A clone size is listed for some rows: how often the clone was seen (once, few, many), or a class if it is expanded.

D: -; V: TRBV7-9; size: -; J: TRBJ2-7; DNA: TGTGCCAGCAGCTTAACAGCCTACGAGCAGTACTTC; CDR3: CASSLTAYEQYF
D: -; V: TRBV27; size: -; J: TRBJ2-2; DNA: TGTGCCAGCAGTTTAAATGCTGAGGCCGGGGAGCTGTTTTTT; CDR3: CASSLNAEAGELFF
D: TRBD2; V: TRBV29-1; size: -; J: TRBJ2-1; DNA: TGCAGCCTGGGGACTAGGAGCTCTAGTAATGAGCAGTTCTTC; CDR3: CSLGTRSSSNEQFF
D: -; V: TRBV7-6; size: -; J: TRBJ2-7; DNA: TGTGCCAGCAGCTTAGCGGGCAGCGAGCAGTACTTC; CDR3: CASSLAGSEQYF
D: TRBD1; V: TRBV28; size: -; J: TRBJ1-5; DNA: TGTGCCAGCACCCCGGGCAGGACAGGGGGTCAGCCCCAGCATTTT; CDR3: CASTPGRTGGQPQHF
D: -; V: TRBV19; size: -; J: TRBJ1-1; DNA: TGTGCCAGTAGCCCTACAGTGGGCACTGAAGCTTTCTTT; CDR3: CASSPTVGTEAFF
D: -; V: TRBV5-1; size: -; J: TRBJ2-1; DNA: TGCGCCAGCAGCTTAGTGGCGACAGGCGGCTACAATGAGCAGTTCTTC; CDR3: CASSLVATGGYNEQFF
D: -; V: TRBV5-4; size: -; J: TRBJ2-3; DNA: TGTGCCAGCAGCTTGGGTGGCCTTAGGAGAGATACGCAGTATTTT; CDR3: CASSLGGLRRDTQYF
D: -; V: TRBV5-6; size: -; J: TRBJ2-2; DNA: TGTGCCAGCAGCCGTGGACTCTCCGGGGAGCTGTTTTTT; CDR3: CASSRGLSGELFF
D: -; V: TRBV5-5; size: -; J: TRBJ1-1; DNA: TGTGCCAGCAGCTTGCCGGGACTGGGCACTGAAGCTTTCTTT; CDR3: CASSLPGLGTEAFF
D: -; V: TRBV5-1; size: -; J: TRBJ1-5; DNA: TGCGCCAGCAGCTTAGGAACAGGGAATCAGCCCCAGCATTTT; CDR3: CASSLGTGNQPQHF
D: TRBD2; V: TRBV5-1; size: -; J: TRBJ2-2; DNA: TGCGCCAGCAGCTTGAATACCGGGGGGTACGGGGAGCTGTTTTTT; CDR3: CASSLNTGGYGELFF
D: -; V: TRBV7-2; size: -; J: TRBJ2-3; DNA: TGTGCCAGCAGCTTAAACAGAGATACGCAGTATTTT; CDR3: CASSLNRDTQYF
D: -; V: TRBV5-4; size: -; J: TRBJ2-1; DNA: TGTGCCAGCAGCTTCATCGGGATCCATGAGCAGTTCTTC; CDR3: CASSFIGIHEQFF
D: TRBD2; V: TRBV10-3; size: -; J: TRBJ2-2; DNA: TGTGCCATCAGTGAGTCAACTAGCGGGAGAGGGGGCACCGGGGAGCTGTTTTTT; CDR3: CAISESTSGRGGTGELFF
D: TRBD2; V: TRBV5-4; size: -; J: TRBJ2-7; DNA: TGTGCCAGCAGCCACTCCGGGACTAGCACCTACGAGCAGTACTTC; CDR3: CASSHSGTSTYEQYF
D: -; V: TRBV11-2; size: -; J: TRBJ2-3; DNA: TGTGCCAGCAGCTCGGGAGCAGATACGCAGTATTTT; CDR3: CASSSGADTQYF
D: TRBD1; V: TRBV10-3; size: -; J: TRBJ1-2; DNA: TGTGCCATCAGTGAGTCGAGGGGACAGGGGGGCAACTATGGCTACACCTTC; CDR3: CAISESRGQGGNYGYTF
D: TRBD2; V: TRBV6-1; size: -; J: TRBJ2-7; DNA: TGTGCCAGCAGTGAAGTGCCCAGCGGGGGATACGAGCAGTACTTC; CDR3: CASSEVPSGGYEQYF
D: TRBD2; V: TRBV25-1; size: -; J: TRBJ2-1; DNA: TGTGCCAGCAGTGTACGCGGGACTATCAATGAGCAGTTCTTC; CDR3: CASSVRGTINEQFF
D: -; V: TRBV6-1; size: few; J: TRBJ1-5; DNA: TGTGCCAGCAGTGACCTTCGGCCCCAGCATTTT; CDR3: CASSDLRPQHF
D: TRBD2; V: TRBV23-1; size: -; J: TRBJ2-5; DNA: TGCGCCAGCAGTCAACCTAGGCCTAGCGGGAGGCACCCCCGGGAGACCCAGTACTTC; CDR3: CASSQPRPSGRHPRETQYF
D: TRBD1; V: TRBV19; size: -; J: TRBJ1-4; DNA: TGTGCCAGTAGTTCCCTGCCGCGGGACAGGGTGCCTAATGAAAAACTGTTTTTT; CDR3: CASSSLPRDRVPNEKLFF
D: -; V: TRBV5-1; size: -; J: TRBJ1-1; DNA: TGCGCCAGCAGCTTGTTGGCAGGGGAGGCTTTCTTT; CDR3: CASSLLAGEAFF
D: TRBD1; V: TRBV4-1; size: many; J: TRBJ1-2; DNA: TGCGCCAGCAGCCAAGATCGACAGGGCGGCTATGGCTACACCTTC; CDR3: CASSQDRQGGYGYTF
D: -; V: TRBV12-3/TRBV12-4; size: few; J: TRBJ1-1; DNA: TGTGCCAGCAGCCGCCTTCGGGACACTGAAGCTTTCTTT; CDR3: CASSRLRDTEAFF
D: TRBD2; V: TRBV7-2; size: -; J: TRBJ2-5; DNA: TGTGCCAGCAGCTTAGTCTTTCGGCCGAGCGGGAGGACCCAAGAGACCCAGTACTTC; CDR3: CASSLVFRPSGRTQETQYF
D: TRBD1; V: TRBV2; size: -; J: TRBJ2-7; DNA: TGTGCCATAACTACTAGGGGGCCGTACTCCTACGAGCAGTACTTC; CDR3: CAITTRGPYSYEQYF
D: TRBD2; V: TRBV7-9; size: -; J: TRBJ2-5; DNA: TGTGCCAGCAGCCATCACATCTCACTAGCGGGACGGGGGACCCAGTACTTC; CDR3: CASSHHISLAGRGTQYF
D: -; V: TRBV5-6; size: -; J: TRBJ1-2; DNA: TGTGCCAGCAGCTTGGTCAGGGGCGGCTACACCTTC; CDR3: CASSLVRGGYTF
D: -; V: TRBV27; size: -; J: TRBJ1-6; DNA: TGTGCCAGCAGTATGACAGCTAATTCACCCCTCCACTTT; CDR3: CASSMTANSPLHF
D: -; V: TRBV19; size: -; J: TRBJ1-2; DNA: TGTGCCAGTAGTATAGGGGCCAGTCACTATGGCTACACCTTC; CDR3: CASSIGASHYGYTF
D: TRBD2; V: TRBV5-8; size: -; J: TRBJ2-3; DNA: TGTGCCAGCAGCCCTCCTGGGACTAGCATTAGCACAGATACGCAGTATTTT; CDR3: CASSPPGTSISTDTQYF
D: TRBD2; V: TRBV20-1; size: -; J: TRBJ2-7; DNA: TGCAGTGCTAGTCCTTGGACTAGCCCGTCCTACGAGCAGTACTTC; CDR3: CSASPWTSPSYEQYF
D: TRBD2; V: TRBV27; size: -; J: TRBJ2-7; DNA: TGTGCCAGCAGTTCACTAGCGGGAAATTACGAGCAGTACTTC; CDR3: CASSSLAGNYEQYF
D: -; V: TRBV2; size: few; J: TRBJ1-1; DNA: TGTGCCAGCAGACCGGAGGAGCAGAACACTGAAGCTTTCTTT; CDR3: CASRPEEQNTEAFF
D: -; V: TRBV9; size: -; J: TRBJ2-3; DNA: TGTGCCAGCTCGCCGGGACTTTCTACAGATACGCAGTATTTT; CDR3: CASSPGLSTDTQYF
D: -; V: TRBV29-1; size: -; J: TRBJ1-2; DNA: TGCAGCGCGGGACGACAGAGCGTTTATGGCTACACCTTC; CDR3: CSAGRQSVYGYTF
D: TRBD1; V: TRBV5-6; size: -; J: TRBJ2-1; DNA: TGTGCCAGCAGCTTGGGTACGGGACAGGGGGCCGATGAGCAGTTCTTC; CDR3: CASSLGTGQGADEQFF
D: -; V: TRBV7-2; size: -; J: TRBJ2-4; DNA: TGTGCCAGCAGCCGCAGCGCTCTAGCCAAAAACATTCAGTACTTC; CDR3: CASSRSALAKNIQYF
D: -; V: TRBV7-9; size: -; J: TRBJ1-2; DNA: TGTGCCAGCAGCACGGGTCGGATAGCTAACTATGGCTACACCTTC; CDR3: CASSTGRIANYGYTF
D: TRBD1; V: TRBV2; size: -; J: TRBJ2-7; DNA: TGTGCCAGCGGGGACAGGGTGAGCGAGCAGTACTTC; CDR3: CASGDRVSEQYF
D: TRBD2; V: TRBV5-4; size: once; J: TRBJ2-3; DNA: TGTGCCAGCAGCTTGGGAGCGGGAGGACTAGATACGCAGTATTTT; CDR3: CASSLGAGGLDTQYF
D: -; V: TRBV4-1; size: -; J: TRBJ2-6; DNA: TGCGCCAGCAGCCAAGCGGTGTCCGGGGCCAACGTCCTGACTTTC; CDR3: CASSQAVSGANVLTF
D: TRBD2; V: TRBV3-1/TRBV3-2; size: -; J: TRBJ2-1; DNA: TGTGCCAGCAGCACCACTAGCGGGAGGACCCCTTACAATGAGCAGTTCTTC; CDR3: CASSTTSGRTPYNEQFF
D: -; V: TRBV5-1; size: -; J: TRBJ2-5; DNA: TGCGCCAGCAGCTCAGGGAGCGGGCGACAAGAGACCCAGTACTTC; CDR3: CASSSGSGRQETQYF
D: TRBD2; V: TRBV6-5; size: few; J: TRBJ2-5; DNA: TGTGCCAGCAGTTACGAGACTAGCGGGGCGGTGGAGACCCAGTACTTC; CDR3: CASSYETSGAVETQYF
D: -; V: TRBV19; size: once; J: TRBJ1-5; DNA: TGTGCCAGTAGTTTTGGGACACAGTTTCAGCCCCAGCATTTT; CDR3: CASSFGTQFQPQHF
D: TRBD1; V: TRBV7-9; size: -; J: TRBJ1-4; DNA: TGTGCCAGCAGCCGGACAGGGGGTCTTGAAAAACTGTTTTTT; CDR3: CASSRTGGLEKLFF
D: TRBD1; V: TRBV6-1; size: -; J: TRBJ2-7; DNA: TGTGCCAGCAGTGACGTGTTTCCGTCCTTGAACAGGGGGCACTACGAGCAGTACTTC; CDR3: CASSDVFPSLNRGHYEQYF
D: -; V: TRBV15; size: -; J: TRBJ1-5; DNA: TGTGCCACCAGCACCTACCTACAGAGCCAACGTCAGCCCCAGCATTTT; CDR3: CATSTYLQSQRQPQHF
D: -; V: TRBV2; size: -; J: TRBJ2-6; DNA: TGTGCCAGCAGGGGGGGTGAGGGCCAAAGCTCTGGGGCCAACGTCCTGACTTTC; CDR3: CASRGGEGQSSGANVLTF
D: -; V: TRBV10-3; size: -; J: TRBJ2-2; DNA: TGTGCCATCAGCCGTTCCCGGGTCCCGTCCCCCGCCGGGGAGCTGTTTTTT; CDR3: CAISRSRVPSPAGELFF
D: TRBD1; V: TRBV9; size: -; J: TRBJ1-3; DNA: TGTGCCAGCAGCACGGGACAGGGACTCTCTGGAAACACCATATATTTT; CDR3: CASSTGQGLSGNTIYF
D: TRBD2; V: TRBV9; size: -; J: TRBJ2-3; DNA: TGTGCCAGCAGCCCCATAGCGGGAGGGACAGATACGCAGTATTTT; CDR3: CASSPIAGGTDTQYF